This TCR beta chain was obtained from a study of tissue T cells after allogeneic stem cell transplantation. Across the study: CD3+ T cells were flow-sorted when enough cells; otherwise DNA extracted directly.

The protocol was immunoSEQ multiplex PCR, while the TCRdb copy is restricted to in-frame clones and leaves out a portion. The sample consists of 25,000 to 35,000 clones, 65% to 90% of them appearing once. This CDR3 region has 12 residues. Germline CDR1 DFQATT, CDR2 SNEGSKA (reference sequence). Trimming removed 3 bases from V and 0 bases from J, with 5 bases in between. V and J are TRBV20-1 and TRBJ1-1; D unresolved. This receptor was taken from a woman between 18 and 50 years old who later had graft-versus-host disease after an allogeneic stem cell transplant. This sample comprised blood, obtained before transplantation. CDR3 residues: CSASGMNTEAFF. The CDR3 DNA follows: TGCAGTGCTAGTGGCATGAACACTGAAGCTTTCTTT.